This T cell receptor (beta chain) appears in the sequencing data of a study of cytomegalovirus exposure and HLA in healthy donors. The CDR3 contains 14 residues. Germline CDR1 is SGHVS and CDR2 is FQNEAQ. The V and J ends lost 0 bases and 4 bases respectively, with 9 bases between them. Researchers ran the PCR with 60 Vbeta and 13 Jbeta primers. The protocol was immunoSEQ multiplex PCR, while the TCRdb copy is restricted to in-frame clones and leaves out a portion. Here the sample spans under 130,000 clones, about 80% being singletons. This receptor was identified in a woman aged 40 to 49 in good health and CMV-seronegative. Sequencing was carried out using PBMCs. This chain links TRBV7-8 with TRBJ1-1, with D possibly being TRBD1 (5 bases). The CDR3 sequence is CASSLAQGGTEAFF. The CDR3 DNA follows: TGTGCCAGCAGCTTAGCGCAGGGTGGCACTGAAGCTTTCTTT.